A single sample gave rise to the 26 T cell receptor beta chains below, sequenced in a study of T cell responses to AZD1222 COVID-19 vaccine. Measured with immunoSEQ multiplex PCR; TCRdb has only the in-frame clones, and not every one. The sample shows 100,000 to 150,000 clones, approximately 85% of them seen only once. Here the sequenced sample was peripheral blood, taken 28 days after the second AZD1222 dose. All receptors come from an adult who received the AZD1222 COVID-19 vaccine.

J is TRBJ1-5 and V is TRBV30; TRBD1 matches at 8 bases. Germline CDR1 and CDR2: GTSNPN and SVGIG (reference sequence). The CDR3 is 16 residues long. Unmatched junction bases numbered 10, after V lost 3 bases and J lost 3 bases. CDR3 region: CAWRRGTGLDNQPQHF. Written as DNA, the CDR3 is TGTGCCTGGAGACGCGGGACAGGACTAGACAATCAGCCCCAGCATTTT. Together with reference TRBV30 and TRBJ1-5, the CDR3 gives the full variable domain: SQTIHQWPATLVQPVGSPLSLECTVEGTSNPNLYWYRQAAGRGLQLLFYSVGIGQISSEVPQNLSASRPQDRQFILSSKKLLLSDSGFYLCAWRRGTGLDNQPQHFGDGTRLSIL.

The rearrangement links TRBV10-3 to TRBJ2-1; 7 nucleotides align to TRBD2. The germline V gene has CDR1 ENHRY and CDR2 SYGVKD. After removal of 0 bases from V and 5 bases from J, the junction contained 13 bases not matched to a gene. This CDR3 region has 18 residues. CDR3 sequence reads: CAISESSIAGGDNNEQFF. The CDR3 DNA reads TGTGCCATCAGTGAGTCGTCGATAGCGGGTGGGGATAACAATGAGCAGTTCTTC.

This chain links TRBV2 with TRBJ2-3, with D possibly being TRBD1 (6 bases). The CDR3 runs to 15 residues. The V gene lost 6 bases and the J gene lost 2 bases, with 15 bases spanning the gap. Per germline, CDR1 SNHLY and CDR2 FYNNEI. The CDR3 DNA follows: TGTGCCAGCAGCTACACAGGGCTTTCCACAGATACGCAGTATTTT. Protein sequence: CASSYTGLSTDTQYF.

The chain carries TRBV12-3 or TRBV12-4 and TRBJ1-2; 8 bases fit TRBD1. This CDR3 has 13 residues. Germline trimming cut 6 bases from V and 7 bases from J; bases unmatched to any gene: 7. Here the CDR3 reads CASSQTGGGGYTF. CDR3 DNA sequence: TGTGCCAGCAGCCAAACAGGGGGTGGTGGCTACACCTTC.

In its sample, this clone was seen once. This chain connects TRBV4-1 to TRBJ1-4, with D unclear. This CDR3 contains 15 residues. The V gene's germline CDR1 is MGHRA and CDR2 YSYEKL. The V end was cut by 4 bases, the J end by 5 bases, with 14 bases between. This chain's CDR3 is CASSRPEAMNEKLFF. DNA for the CDR3: TGCGCCAGCAGCCGACCTGAAGCTATGAATGAAAAACTGTTTTTT.

The J gene is TRBJ2-2, the V gene TRBV7-2; D is unresolved. V lost 3 bases and J lost 8, with 19 bases in between. CDR1 and CDR2 from the germline V gene are SGHTA and FQGNSA. The length of the CDR3 is 16 residues. As DNA, the CDR3 is TGTGCCAGCAGCTTCTACCAGAAAAGGACGGAGGGGGAGCTGTTTTTT. This gives the protein CASSFYQKRTEGELFF.

The sample holds one count of this clone. The chain links TRBV28 to TRBJ1-5; D is perhaps TRBD1 (6 bases). In germline, CDR1 is MDHEN, CDR2 SYDVKM. The CDR3 is 14 residues long. Trimming cost V 8 bases and J 0 bases, with 11 bases left between them. Here the CDR3 reads CASARDNSNQPQHF. The CDR3 bases are TGTGCCAGCGCCAGGGACAATAGCAATCAGCCCCAGCATTTT.

The V call is TRBV4-1, the J call TRBJ1-6, with no clear D. The germline gives CDR1 MGHRA, CDR2 YSYEKL. Trimming took 1 base from V and 0 from J, leaving 10 bases between them. The CDR3 length is 17 residues. The DNA of the CDR3 is TGCGCCAGCAGCCAAGCGGCAGGCTACTCCTATAATTCACCCCTCCACTTT. Protein product: CASSQAAGYSYNSPLHF.

In its sample, this clone was seen a few times. The chain's CDR3 is CASSSPQGAFDGYTF. CDR3 in DNA: TGTGCCAGCAGCTCTCCACAGGGGGCCTTCGACGGCTACACCTTC. This sequence joins TRBV7-2 and TRBJ1-2; 9 nucleotides align to TRBD1. The CDR3 extends over 15 amino acids. The germline gives CDR1 SGHTA, CDR2 FQGNSA. V shed 4 bases and J 8 bases; nucleotides not matched to a gene: 11.

V and J are TRBV5-1 and TRBJ2-1; D gene unclear. CDR1 is SGHRS, CDR2 YFSETQ, per germline. The CDR3 extends over 14 amino acids. Between the trimmed V and J ends, which lost 1 base and 5 bases, there was a span of 10 bases. The chain's CDR3 is CASSLLGFNNEQFF. The CDR3, as DNA: TGCGCCAGCAGCTTGTTAGGCTTCAACAATGAGCAGTTCTTC.

This clone was counted once. This chain joins TRBV11-2 and TRBJ1-2, with D perhaps matching TRBD1 (5 bases). This CDR3 spans 15 amino acids. V was shortened by 6 bases and J by 3 bases, with 17 bases between the two germline ends. Looked up from germline, CDR1 is SGHAT and CDR2 is FQNNGV. This chain's CDR3 is CASSPLQGNHYGYTF. CDR3 in DNA: TGTGCCAGCAGTCCCCTGCAGGGAAACCACTATGGCTACACCTTC.

The gene calls are TRBV14 and TRBJ2-5; D unclear. The ends were cut back, 2 bases at V and 5 bases at J, with 6 bases in the middle. The germline gives CDR1 SGHDN, CDR2 FVKESK. This CDR3 has 12 residues. The CDR3 protein is CASSQMGETQYF. CDR3 coding DNA: TGTGCCAGCAGCCAAATGGGGGAGACCCAGTACTTC.

The chain employs TRBV6-6 and TRBJ2-3; 12 bases fit TRBD2. Germline lookup yields CDR1 MNHNY and CDR2 SVGAGI (reference sequence). V was clipped by 2 bases and J by 4 bases; unmatched bases: 1. The CDR3 totals 15 residues. CDR3 residues: CASSYGLAGPDTQYF. DNA for the CDR3: TGTGCCAGCAGTTACGGACTAGCGGGGCCAGATACGCAGTATTTT.

The CDR3 nucleotides are TGTGCCAGCAGCGTAGGGGGACAGGGGGCGCGAGCTTTCTTT. The encoded protein is CASSVGGQGARAFF. The chain recombines TRBV9 with TRBJ1-1; 12 bases match TRBD1. The trim removed 0 bases at V and 10 bases at J, leaving 4 bases unmatched. The CDR3 spans 14 residues. Germline lookup yields CDR1 SGDLS and CDR2 YYNGEE.

The chain recombines TRBV7-2 with TRBJ1-1; D remains unclear. V lost 5 bases and J lost 8, with 12 bases in between. Germline V gene lookup returns CDR1 SGHTA and CDR2 FQGNSA. CDR3 length: 12 residues. The CDR3, as DNA: TGTGCCAGCAGCGTTAGTGGGCAAGAAGCTTTCTTT. It translates to CASSVSGQEAFF.

V and J are TRBV9 and TRBJ1-1, with 9 positions matching TRBD1. Germline V gene sequence: CDR1 SGDLS, CDR2 YYNGEE. The CDR3 contains 15 residues. The V segment lost 3 bases and the J segment 4 bases; nucleotides outside the gene matches: 7. Written as DNA, the CDR3 is TGTGCCAGCAGCGCGGGACAGGGACTGTCCACTGAAGCTTTCTTT. This translates into CASSAGQGLSTEAFF.

This chain joins TRBV2 and TRBJ1-5; D not resolved. This CDR3 spans 15 amino acids. Germline CDR1 and CDR2: SNHLY and FYNNEI. Trimming stripped 4 bases from V and 5 bases from J, with 15 bases between. Written as DNA, the CDR3 is TGTGCCAGCAGTGGGACGGTTTCTGGGGATCAGCCCCAGCATTTT. The encoded protein is CASSGTVSGDQPQHF.

The J gene is TRBJ2-1, the V gene TRBV7-3; 8 bases align to TRBD2. The CDR3 loop spans 16 amino acids. The V gene's germline CDR1 is SGHTA and CDR2 FQGTGA. Unmatched junction bases numbered 5, after V lost 4 bases and J lost 0 bases. The DNA for the CDR3 is TGTGCCAGCAGCTCCTCGGGGGGGAGCTCCTACAATGAGCAGTTCTTC. Translation: CASSSSGGSSYNEQFF.

The rearrangement uses TRBV20-1 and TRBJ2-1; no firm D call. Trimming pared 3 bases from V and 7 bases from J, leaving 19 bases between. This CDR3 contains 15 residues. Germline values: CDR1 DFQATT, CDR2 SNEGSKA (reference sequence). The CDR3 loop is CSASDMSAKQNEQFF. The CDR3 coding sequence is TGCAGTGCTAGTGATATGTCGGCCAAACAAAATGAGCAGTTCTTC.

The chain has TRBV4-3 and TRBJ1-4; TRBD1 matches 11 bases. This CDR3 is 17 amino acids long. The trim removed 2 bases at V and 0 bases at J, leaving 2 bases unmatched. Germline CDR1 LGHNA, CDR2 YSLEER. CDR3 region: CASSQPDRGPTNEKLFF. The DNA of the CDR3 is TGCGCCAGCAGCCAACCGGACAGGGGGCCAACTAATGAAAAACTGTTTTTT.

The gene calls are TRBV30 and TRBJ1-1, with 8 bases matching TRBD1. Per germline, CDR1 GTSNPN and CDR2 SVGIG (reference sequence). This CDR3 comprises 14 residues. V was clipped by 4 bases and J by 3 bases; unmatched bases: 7. CDR3 nucleotide sequence: TGTGCCTGGATTGACAGGGGAGGGTACACTGAAGCTTTCTTT. This gives the protein CAWIDRGGYTEAFF.

The chain combines TRBV5-4 with TRBJ2-7; tentative D call: TRBD2 (6 bases). Germline V CDR1 and CDR2: SGHNT, YYREEE (reference sequence). The V end lost 4 bases, the J end lost 5 bases, and 13 bases lay between the germline ends. The CDR3 sequence is 13 residues long. The CDR3 is CASSTDAGNEQYF. CDR3 in DNA: TGTGCCAGCAGCACCGATGCGGGGAACGAGCAGTACTTC.

This clone was recorded once. The rearrangement uses TRBV10-2 and TRBJ2-1; D gene uncertain. Germline V gene data show CDR1 as WSHSY and CDR2 as SAAADI. The ends were cut back, 3 bases at V and 7 bases at J, with 10 bases in the middle. The length of the CDR3 is 13 residues. CDR3 amino acids: CASSETGGNEQFF. The CDR3 DNA reads TGCGCCAGCAGTGAAACCGGTGGAAATGAGCAGTTCTTC.

The rearrangement joins TRBV11-3 to TRBJ2-1; 11 positions match TRBD2. CDR1 is SGHNT, CDR2 YENEEA, per germline. The CDR3 covers 17 residues. Unmatched junction bases numbered 10, after V lost 5 bases and J lost 4 bases. The CDR3 protein is CASSALPGTSGYNEQFF. The CDR3 nucleotides are TGTGCCAGCAGCGCCCTACCCGGGACTAGCGGATACAATGAGCAGTTCTTC. The full variable domain, rest sourced from reference TRBV11-3 and TRBJ2-1, is EAGVVQSPRYKIIEKKQPVAFWCNPISGHNTLYWYLQNLGQGPELLIRYENEEAVDDSQLPKDRFSAERLKGVDSTLKIQPAELGDSAVYLCASSALPGTSGYNEQFFGPGTRLTVL.

V usage is TRBV2 and J usage is TRBJ1-5; D possibly corresponds to TRBD1 (6 bases). Germline CDR1 reads SNHLY; CDR2 reads FYNNEI. The CDR3 loop spans 14 amino acids. Deletions cut 5 bases from V and 4 bases from J, with 12 bases between. CDR3 loop: CASSLTGPNQPQHF. In DNA, the CDR3 is TGTGCCAGCAGTCTAACAGGGCCTAATCAGCCCCAGCATTTT. Full variable domain (missing parts from reference TRBV2 and TRBJ1-5): EPEVTQTPSHQVTQMGQEVILRCVPISNHLYFYWYRQILGQKVEFLVSFYNNEISEKSEIFDDQFSVERPDGSNFTLKIRSTKLEDSAMYFCASSLTGPNQPQHFGDGTRLSIL.

The chain uses TRBV18 and TRBJ1-3, with unresolved D. The CDR3 extends over 15 amino acids. The germline V gene encodes CDR1 KGHSH and CDR2 LQKENI. The V end was cut by 1 base, the J end by 0 bases, with 7 bases between. In DNA form, the CDR3 reads TGTGCCAGCTCACCACGGCAGAGCTCTGGAAACACCATATATTTT. Amino acid sequence: CASSPRQSSGNTIYF.